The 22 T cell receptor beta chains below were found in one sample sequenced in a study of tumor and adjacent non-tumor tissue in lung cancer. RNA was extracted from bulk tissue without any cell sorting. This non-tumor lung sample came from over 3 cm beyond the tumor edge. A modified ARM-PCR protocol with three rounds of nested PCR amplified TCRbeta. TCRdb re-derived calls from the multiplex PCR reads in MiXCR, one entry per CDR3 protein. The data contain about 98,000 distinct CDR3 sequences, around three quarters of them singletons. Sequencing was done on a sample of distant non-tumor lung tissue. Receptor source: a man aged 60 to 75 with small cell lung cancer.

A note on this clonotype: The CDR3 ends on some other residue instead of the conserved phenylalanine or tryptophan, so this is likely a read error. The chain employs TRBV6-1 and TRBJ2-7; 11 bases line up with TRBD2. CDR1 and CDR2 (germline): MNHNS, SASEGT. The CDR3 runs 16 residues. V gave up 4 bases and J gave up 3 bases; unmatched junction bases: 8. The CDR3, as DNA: TGTGCCAGCAGTGGCCGGACTAGCGGGTCTGGCTACGAGCAGTACATC. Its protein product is CASSGRTSGSGYEQYI.

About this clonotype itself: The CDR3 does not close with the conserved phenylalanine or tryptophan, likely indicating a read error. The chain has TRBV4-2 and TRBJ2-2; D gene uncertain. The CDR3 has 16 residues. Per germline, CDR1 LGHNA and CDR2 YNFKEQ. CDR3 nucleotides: TGTGCTAGCAGCCAGGAGAGAGGAGTCGCTGCCTGGGAGCTGTTTTCT. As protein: CASSQERGVAAWELFS.

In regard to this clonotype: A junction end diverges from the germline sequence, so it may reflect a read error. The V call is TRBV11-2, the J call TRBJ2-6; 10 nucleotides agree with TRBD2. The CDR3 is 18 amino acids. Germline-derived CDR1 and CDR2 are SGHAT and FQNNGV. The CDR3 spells CASTLVLAGALGANVLTF. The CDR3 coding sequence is TGTGCCAGCACCTTAGTCCTAGCGGGAGCCCTTGGGGCCAACGTCCTGACTTTC. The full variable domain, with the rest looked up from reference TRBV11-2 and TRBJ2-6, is EAGVAQSPRYKIIEKRQSVAFWCNPISGHATLYWYQQILGQGPKLLIQFQNNGVVDDSQLPKDRFSAERLKGVDSTLKIQPAKLEDSAVYLCASTLVLAGALGANVLTFGAGSRLTVL.

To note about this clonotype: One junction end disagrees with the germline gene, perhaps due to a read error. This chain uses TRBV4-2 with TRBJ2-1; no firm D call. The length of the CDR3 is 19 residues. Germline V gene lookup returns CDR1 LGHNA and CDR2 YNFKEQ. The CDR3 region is CASSYQTWARLRGYNKQFF. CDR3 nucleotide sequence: TGTGCCAGCAGCTACCAAACATGGGCTAGATTAAGAGGATACAATAAGCAGTTCTTC.

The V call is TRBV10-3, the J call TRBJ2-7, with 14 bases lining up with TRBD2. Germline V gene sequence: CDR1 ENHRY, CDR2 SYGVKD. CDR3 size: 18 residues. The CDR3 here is CAISEFGQLGLAGEQQYV. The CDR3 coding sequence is TGTGCCATCAGTGAGTTTGGACAGCTGGGACTAGCGGGAGAGCAGCAGTACGTA.

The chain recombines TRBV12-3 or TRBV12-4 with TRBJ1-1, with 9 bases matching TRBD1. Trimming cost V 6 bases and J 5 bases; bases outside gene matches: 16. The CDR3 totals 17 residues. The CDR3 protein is CASRSSIPTGGDTEAFF. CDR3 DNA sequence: TGTGCCAGCAGATCCAGCATCCCGACAGGGGGTGATACTGAAGCTTTCTTT.

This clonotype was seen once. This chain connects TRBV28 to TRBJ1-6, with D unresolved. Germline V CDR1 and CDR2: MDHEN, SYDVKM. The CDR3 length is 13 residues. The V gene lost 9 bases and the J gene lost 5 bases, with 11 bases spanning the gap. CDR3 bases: TGTGCCAGTACTTACACCCATAATTCACCCCTCCACTTT. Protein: CASTYTHNSPLHF.

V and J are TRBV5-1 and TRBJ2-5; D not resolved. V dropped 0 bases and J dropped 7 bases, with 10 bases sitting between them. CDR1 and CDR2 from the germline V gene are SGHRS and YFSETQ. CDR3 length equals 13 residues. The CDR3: CASSLGHPVTQYF. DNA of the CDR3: TGCGCCAGCAGCTTGGGCCACCCGGTGACCCAGTACTTC.

CDR3 in DNA: TGCGCCAGCTGCGAGACTGGCGGTGAGCAGTTCTTC. This encodes CASCETGGEQFF. The chain carries TRBV10-2 and TRBJ2-1; D call uncertain. Germline V lookup: CDR1 WSHSY, CDR2 SAAADI. The CDR3 length is 12 residues. V lost 8 bases and J 9 bases, leaving 14 bases between the germline ends.

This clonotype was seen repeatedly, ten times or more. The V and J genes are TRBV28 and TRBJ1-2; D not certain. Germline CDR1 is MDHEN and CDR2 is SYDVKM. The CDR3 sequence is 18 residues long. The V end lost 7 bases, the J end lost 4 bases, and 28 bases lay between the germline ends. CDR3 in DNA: TGTGCCAGCACCCCCTTTAACCCCCGGAGGGAGGAGGGCTATGGCTACACCTTC. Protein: CASTPFNPRREEGYGYTF.

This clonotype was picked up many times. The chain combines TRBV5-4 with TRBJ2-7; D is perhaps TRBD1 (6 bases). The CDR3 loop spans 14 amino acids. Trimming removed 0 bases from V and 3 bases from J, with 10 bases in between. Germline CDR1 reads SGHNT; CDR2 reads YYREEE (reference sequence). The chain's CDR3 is CASSLDLQGYEQYF. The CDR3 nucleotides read TGTGCCAGCAGCTTGGATCTACAGGGCTACGAGCAGTACTTC.

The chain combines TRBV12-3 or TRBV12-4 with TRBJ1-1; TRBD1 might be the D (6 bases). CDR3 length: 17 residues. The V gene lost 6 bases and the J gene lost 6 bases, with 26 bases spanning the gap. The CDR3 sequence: CASRSSIPTGRDAEAFF. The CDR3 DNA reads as TGTGCCAGCAGATCCAGCATCCCAACAGGGAGGGACGCTGAAGCTTTCTTT.

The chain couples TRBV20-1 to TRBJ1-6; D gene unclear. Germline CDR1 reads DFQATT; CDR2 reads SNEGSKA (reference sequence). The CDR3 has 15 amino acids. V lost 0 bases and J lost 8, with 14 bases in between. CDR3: CSARDTVSSDSPLHF. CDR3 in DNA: TGCAGTGCTAGAGATACCGTTTCAAGCGATTCACCCCTCCACTTT.

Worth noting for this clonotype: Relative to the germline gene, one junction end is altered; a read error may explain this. CDR3 coding DNA: TGTGCCAGCAGTTACTACAGGACCCAAGAGGCCCAATACTTC. This sequence encodes CASSYYRTQEAQYF. The rearrangement joins TRBV6-2 or TRBV6-3 to TRBJ2-5, with D tentatively TRBD1 (5 bases). The CDR3 is 14 amino acids. CDR1 and CDR2 (germline): MNHEY, SVGEGT.

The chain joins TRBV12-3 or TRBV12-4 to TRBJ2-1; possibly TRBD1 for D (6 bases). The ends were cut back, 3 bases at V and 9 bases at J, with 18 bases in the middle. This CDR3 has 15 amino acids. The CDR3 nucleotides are TGTGCCAGCAGTTTCCAAGAACAGGGTGGCCGTGAGCAGTTCTTC. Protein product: CASSFQEQGGREQFF.

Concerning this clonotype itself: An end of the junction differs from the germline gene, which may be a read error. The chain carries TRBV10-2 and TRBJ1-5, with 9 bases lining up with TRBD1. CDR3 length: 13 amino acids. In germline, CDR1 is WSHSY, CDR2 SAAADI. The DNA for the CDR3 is TGCGTCAGCGGACAGGGGACCAATCAGCCCCGGCATTTT. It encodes CVSGQGTNQPRHF.

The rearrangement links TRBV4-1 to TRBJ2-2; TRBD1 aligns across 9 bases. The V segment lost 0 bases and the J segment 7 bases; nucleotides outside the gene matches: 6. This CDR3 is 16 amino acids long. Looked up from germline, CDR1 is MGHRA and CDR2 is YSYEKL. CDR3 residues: CASSQEGQGIIGELFF. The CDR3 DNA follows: TGCGCCAGCAGCCAAGAAGGACAGGGGATTATCGGGGAGCTGTTTTTT.

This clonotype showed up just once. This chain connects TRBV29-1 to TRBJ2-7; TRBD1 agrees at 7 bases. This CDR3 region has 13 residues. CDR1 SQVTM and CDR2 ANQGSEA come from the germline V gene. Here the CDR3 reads CCVPGTVTHEQYV. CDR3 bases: TGCTGCGTTCCCGGGACAGTTACCCACGAGCAGTACGTC.

CDR3 amino acids: CASITGQAIYEQYF. The CDR3 coding sequence is TGTGCCAGCATCACAGGACAGGCGATCTACGAGCAGTACTTC. The V gene is TRBV11-2, the J gene TRBJ2-7, with 7 bases lining up with TRBD1. From germline, CDR1 is SGHAT and CDR2 FQNNGV. The CDR3 sequence is 14 residues long. V dropped 7 bases and J dropped 3; count of bases not matched to a gene: 9.

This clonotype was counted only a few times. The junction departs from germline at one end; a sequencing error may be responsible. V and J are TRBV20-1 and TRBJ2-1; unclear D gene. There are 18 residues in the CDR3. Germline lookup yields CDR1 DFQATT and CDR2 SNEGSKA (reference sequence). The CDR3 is CRASKYPLGGNSYNEQFF. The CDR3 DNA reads TGCCGTGCTAGTAAATACCCCCTGGGCGGTAACTCCTACAATGAGCAGTTCTTC.

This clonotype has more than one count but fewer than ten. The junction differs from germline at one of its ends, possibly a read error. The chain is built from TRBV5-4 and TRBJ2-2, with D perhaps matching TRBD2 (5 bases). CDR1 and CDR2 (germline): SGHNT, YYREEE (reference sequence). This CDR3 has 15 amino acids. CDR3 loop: CASSSRLTNTGKLFF. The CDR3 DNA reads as TGTGCCAGCAGCTCCAGACTAACGAACACCGGGAAGCTGTTTTTT. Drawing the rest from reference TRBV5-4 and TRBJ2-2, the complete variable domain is ETGVTQSPTHLIKTRGQQVTLRCSSQSGHNTVSWYQQALGQGPQFIFQYYREEENGRGNFPPRFSGLQFPNYSSELNVNALELDDSALYLCASSSRLTNTGKLFFGEGSRLTVL.

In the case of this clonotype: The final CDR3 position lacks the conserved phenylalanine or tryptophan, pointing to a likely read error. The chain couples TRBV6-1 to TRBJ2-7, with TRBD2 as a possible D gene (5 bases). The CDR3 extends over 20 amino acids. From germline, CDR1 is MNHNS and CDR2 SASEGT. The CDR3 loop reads CASSEFSIEHPRVRRSEQYI. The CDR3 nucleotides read TGTGCAAGCAGTGAATTTAGTATTGAGCACCCAAGGGTTCGGAGGTCGGAGCAGTACATC.